This entry features one TCR beta chain sequence. Data came from immunoSEQ multiplex PCR; TCRdb stores just in-frame clones and leaves some out. The profile covers under 350,000 clones, with roughly 90% appearing a single time and approximately 7.5% taken by the ten largest. This specimen comes from a study of blood T cell repertoires in COVID-19. Across the study: T cells, B-cell-depleted T cells, or PBMCs supplied cDNA or gDNA.

The origin of this receptor is a woman aged 30 to 39 with COVID-19, enrolled during active disease. Sequencing used peripheral blood.

The CDR3 here is CASSEGGSKNIQYF. DNA for the CDR3: TGCGCCAGCAGTGAGGGGGGGTCCAAAAACATTCAGTACTTC. This chain links TRBV10-1 with TRBJ2-4, with D maybe TRBD2 (6 bases). Deletions cut 2 bases from V and 2 bases from J, with 7 bases between. Germline loops: CDR1 WNHNN, CDR2 SYGVQD (reference sequence). The length of the CDR3 is 14 residues.